This T cell receptor beta chain emerged from a study of OX40 agonist ivuxolimab in advanced cancers. It was autoimmune disease history or systemic immunosuppression that excluded patients. Profiling relied on immunoSEQ multiplex PCR, and the TCRdb table lists in-frame clones only, not all of them. The repertoire holds tens of thousands of clones, with about 90% as singletons. CDR1 is SEHNR, CDR2 FQNEAQ, per germline (reference sequence). The V and J ends lost 4 bases and 7 bases respectively, with 22 bases between them. This CDR3 comprises 16 residues. V usage is TRBV7-9 and J usage is TRBJ1-1; a weak D match, TRBD1 (6 bases). Specimen: CD4+ or CD8+ T cells sorted from blood, collected in a trial of the OX40 agonist ivuxolimab. This receptor was taken from an adult with an advanced solid tumor such as melanoma, head and neck, liver or kidney cancer. Here the CDR3 DNA reads TGTGCCAGCAGCTCTTTTATCCTACAGGGAAGGAATGAAGCTTTCTTT. This encodes CASSSFILQGRNEAFF.